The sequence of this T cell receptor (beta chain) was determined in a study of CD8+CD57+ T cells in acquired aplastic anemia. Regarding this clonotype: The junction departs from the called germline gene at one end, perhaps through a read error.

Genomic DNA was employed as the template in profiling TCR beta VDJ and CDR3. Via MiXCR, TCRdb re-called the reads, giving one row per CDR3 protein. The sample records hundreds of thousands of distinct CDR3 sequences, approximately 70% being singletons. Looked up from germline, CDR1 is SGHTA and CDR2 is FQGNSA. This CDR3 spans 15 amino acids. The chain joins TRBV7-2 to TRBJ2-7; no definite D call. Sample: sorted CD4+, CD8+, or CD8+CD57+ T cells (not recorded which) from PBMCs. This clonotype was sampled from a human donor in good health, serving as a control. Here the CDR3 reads CATSLSRRNQHEHYF. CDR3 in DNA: TGTGCCACCAGCTTAAGTAGAAGAAATCAGCACGAGCATTACTTC.